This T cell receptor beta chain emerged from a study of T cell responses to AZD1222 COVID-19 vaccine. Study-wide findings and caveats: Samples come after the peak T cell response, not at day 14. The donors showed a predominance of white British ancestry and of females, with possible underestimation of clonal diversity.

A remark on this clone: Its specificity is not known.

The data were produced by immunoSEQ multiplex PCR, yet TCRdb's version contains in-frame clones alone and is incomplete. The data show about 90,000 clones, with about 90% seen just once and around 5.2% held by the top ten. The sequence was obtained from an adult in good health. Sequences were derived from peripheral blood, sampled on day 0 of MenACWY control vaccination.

This chain's CDR3 is CASSETDLTGELFF. The CDR3 bases are TGTGCCAGCAGCGAAACGGACCTCACCGGGGAGCTGTTTTTT. This sequence joins TRBV9 and TRBJ2-2, with D hard to call. Germline lookup yields CDR1 SGDLS and CDR2 YYNGEE. The CDR3 is 14 residues long. Trimming shortened V by 3 bases and J by 4 bases, and 10 bases separated the two germline ends.